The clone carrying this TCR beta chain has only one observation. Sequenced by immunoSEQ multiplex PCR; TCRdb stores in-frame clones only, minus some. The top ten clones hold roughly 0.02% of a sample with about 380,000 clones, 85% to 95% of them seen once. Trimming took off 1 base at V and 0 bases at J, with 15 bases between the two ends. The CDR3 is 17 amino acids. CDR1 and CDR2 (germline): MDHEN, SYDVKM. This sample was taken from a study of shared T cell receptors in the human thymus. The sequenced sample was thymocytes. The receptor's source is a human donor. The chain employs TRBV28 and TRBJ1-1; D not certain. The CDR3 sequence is CASSLSRLWSMNTEAFF. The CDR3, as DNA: TGTGCCAGCAGTTTATCCAGGCTCTGGAGCATGAACACTGAAGCTTTCTTT. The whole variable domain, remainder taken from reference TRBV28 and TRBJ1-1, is DVKVTQSSRYLVKRTGEKVFLECVQDMDHENMFWYRQDPGLGLRLIYFSYDVKMKEKGDIPEGYSVSREKKERFSLILESASTNQTSMYLCASSLSRLWSMNTEAFFGQGTRLTVV.